The 14 T cell receptor beta chains in this list originate from one sample, sequenced in a study of identical twins. TCRdb re-called the 5' RACE reads through MiXCR, storing one row per CDR3 protein. The table records about 240,000 distinct CDR3 sequences, 8% to 11% of them present only once. Material: memory T cells sorted from blood. The receptor set was obtained from a man aged 50-60 years in good health.

This clonotype was seen only a few times. The V gene is TRBV6-5, the J gene TRBJ2-7; D not resolved. Trimming took 6 bases from V and 3 from J, leaving 6 bases between them. The CDR3 is made up of 11 amino acids. Germline V gives CDR1 MNHEY, CDR2 SVGAGI. CDR3: CASRTGYEQYF. CDR3 bases: TGTGCCAGCAGAACTGGCTACGAGCAGTACTTC.

This sequence joins TRBV7-9 and TRBJ2-4; 11 positions match TRBD1. V lost 5 bases to trimming and J lost 1 base; unmatched junction nucleotides: 7. The CDR3 length is 17 residues. CDR1 and CDR2 (germline): SEHNR, FQNEAQ (reference sequence). Here the CDR3 reads CASSPGQGVWAKNIQYF. CDR3 in DNA: TGTGCCAGCAGCCCGGGACAGGGGGTGTGGGCCAAAAACATTCAGTACTTC.

This clonotype was seen many times. The rearrangement joins TRBV10-3 to TRBJ2-7; TRBD1 is a possible D gene (6 bases). Germline CDR1 and CDR2: ENHRY and SYGVKD. V lost 2 bases and J lost 1, with 18 bases in between. The length of the CDR3 is 17 residues. The CDR3 region has the DNA TGTGCCATCAGTGAGCCAACCCGGGACACTTCATCCTACGAGCAGTACTTC. Translating gives CAISEPTRDTSSYEQYF.

The CDR3 DNA follows: TGCGCCAGCAGCACCGGACAGGGACTAGCTTTCTTT. Translation: CASSTGQGLAFF. V usage is TRBV5-1 and J usage is TRBJ1-1; 8 nucleotides line up with TRBD1. V dropped 4 bases and J dropped 10; count of bases not matched to a gene: 6. Per the germline V gene, CDR1 is SGHRS and CDR2 is YFSETQ. This CDR3 has 12 residues.

This clonotype appeared many times. The chain carries TRBV28 and TRBJ2-3; 12 nucleotides match TRBD2. Per the germline V gene, CDR1 is MDHEN and CDR2 is SYDVKM. This CDR3 region has 20 residues. Germline trimming cut 1 base from V and 1 base from J; bases unmatched to any gene: 12. The DNA for the CDR3 is TGTGCCAGCAGTTTATCCCCGCGGCTAGCGGGAGGGCTTGGCACAGATACGCAGTATTTT. Encoded protein: CASSLSPRLAGGLGTDTQYF. Full variable domain (outside the CDR3, taken from reference TRBV28 and TRBJ2-3): DVKVTQSSRYLVKRTGEKVFLECVQDMDHENMFWYRQDPGLGLRLIYFSYDVKMKEKGDIPEGYSVSREKKERFSLILESASTNQTSMYLCASSLSPRLAGGLGTDTQYFGPGTRLTVL.

This chain links TRBV15 with TRBJ1-1; no firm D call. This CDR3 comprises 14 residues. Germline lookup yields CDR1 LNHNV and CDR2 YYDKDF (reference sequence). V dropped 4 bases and J dropped 4 bases, with 13 bases sitting between them. CDR3 amino acids: CATSKGEEGTEAFF. The CDR3 coding sequence is TGTGCCACCAGCAAGGGAGAGGAGGGCACTGAAGCTTTCTTT.

This clonotype turned up a few times. V usage is TRBV7-2 and J usage is TRBJ2-3, with D tentatively TRBD2 (6 bases). Germline assignment: CDR1 SGHTA and CDR2 FQGNSA. The V gene lost 5 bases and the J gene lost 4 bases, with 19 bases spanning the gap. This CDR3 is built from 16 residues. The CDR3 protein is CASSPGGPALADTQYF. CDR3 nucleotide sequence: TGTGCCAGCAGCCCCGGAGGGCCAGCTCTAGCAGATACGCAGTATTTT.

This clonotype was seen a few times. The genes are TRBV27 and TRBJ1-6; 8 bases agree with TRBD1. CDR1 and CDR2 (germline): MNHEY, SMNVEV (reference sequence). V was clipped by 6 bases and J by 19 bases; unmatched bases: 14. The CDR3 is 13 amino acids. The CDR3 spells CASSPTGGSSLHF. The CDR3 DNA reads as TGTGCCAGCAGCCCCACAGGGGGGAGCTCTCTACACTTT.

This clonotype has a handful of counts. The chain employs TRBV20-1 and TRBJ2-1; 7 nucleotides align to TRBD2. The CDR3 runs to 14 residues. CDR1 is DFQATT and CDR2 is SNEGSKA in the germline V gene (reference sequence). V lost 0 bases to trimming and J lost 10 bases; unmatched junction nucleotides: 9. Here the CDR3 reads CSARDLSGEVEQFF. The CDR3 region has the DNA TGCAGTGCTAGAGATCTGAGCGGGGAAGTCGAGCAGTTCTTC.

To note about this clonotype: With a much larger clone just one base away, this may be a read error. The rearrangement joins TRBV7-2 to TRBJ2-3; D could derive from TRBD1 or TRBD2 (5 bases each). The CDR3 sequence is 15 residues long. Germline V lookup: CDR1 SGHTA, CDR2 FQGNSA. The CDR3 is CASSLDFTGGDPQYF. CDR3 DNA sequence: TGTGCCAGCAGCCTCGACTTCACTGGGGGAGATCCGCAGTATTTT.

This chain uses TRBV5-5 with TRBJ1-3; TRBD1 is a possible D gene (5 bases). The ends were cut back, 2 bases at V and 0 bases at J, with 18 bases in the middle. CDR1 and CDR2 (germline): SGHKS, YYEKEE (reference sequence). This CDR3 comprises 18 residues. DNA of the CDR3: TGTGCCAGCAGCTTTCGGCGCCAGGGAGGACGCTCTGGAAACACCATATATTTT. It is translated as CASSFRRQGGRSGNTIYF.

The chain has TRBV11-2 and TRBJ1-4; maybe TRBD1 (6 bases). The CDR3 runs 16 residues. Germline-derived CDR1 and CDR2 are SGHAT and FQNNGV. V lost 5 bases and J 6 bases, leaving 19 bases between the germline ends. The CDR3 DNA reads TGTGCCAGCAGCCAAACCTCTGGGGGCATTCATGAAAAACTGTTTTTT. Translation gives CASSQTSGGIHEKLFF.

Many counts were recorded for this clonotype. CDR3 loop: CASSHPRPEHSGNTIYF. The CDR3 region has the DNA TGCGCCAGCAGCCACCCGAGGCCGGAACACTCTGGAAACACCATATATTTT. The chain recombines TRBV4-1 with TRBJ1-3, with D uncertain. With 3 bases removed from V and 0 bases from J, the gap between germline ends came to 15 bases. CDR3 length equals 17 residues. The V gene's germline CDR1 is MGHRA and CDR2 YSYEKL.

This clonotype occurred many times. The rearrangement uses TRBV10-3 and TRBJ2-5; D call uncertain. The CDR3 totals 14 residues. V shed 0 bases and J shed 4 bases, with 9 bases lying between them. Per germline, CDR1 ENHRY and CDR2 SYGVKD. The CDR3 loop is CAISESARGETQYF. The CDR3 region has the DNA TGTGCCATCAGTGAGTCAGCGAGAGGAGAGACCCAGTACTTC.